This T cell receptor (beta chain) came from a study of blood T cell repertoires in COVID-19. V was clipped by 1 base and J by 9 bases, with 13 bases between them. This CDR3 has 14 amino acids. Germline lookup yields CDR1 SGHAT and CDR2 FQNNGV. The table came from immunoSEQ multiplex PCR; TCRdb's copy has only in-frame clones and leaves some out. The data show over 200,000 clones, 70% to 90% seen once. The clonotype originates from a man between 18 and 29 years old who had recovered from COVID-19. Sequencing used PBMCs or T cells enriched from blood (not recorded which). V is TRBV11-2 and J is TRBJ1-5; tentative D call: TRBD1 (6 bases). The CDR3 bases are TGTGCCAGCAGCTTAGGGGCAGGGGTCGGGCCCCAGCATTTT. This gives the protein CASSLGAGVGPQHF.